This is a list of T cell receptor beta chains from one sample in a study of blood T cell repertoires in COVID-19. Libraries were prepared by immunoSEQ multiplex PCR; TCRdb keeps only in-frame clonotypes and omits some of them. The top ten hold roughly 11% of the sample, which has 150,000 to 200,000 clones, roughly 79% seen once. Sequenced: peripheral blood. The receptor source for this set is a woman between 35 and 50 years old with COVID-19, enrolled during active disease. Both conserved end residues are part of each CDR3. Fields, in order: V gene, D gene, clone size, J gene, CDR3 protein, CDR3 DNA. A D gene is named only where the DNA matches it firmly. Clone size, where shown, is once, few, many, or a class for clones that have expanded.

v_gene: TRBV29-1
d_gene: TRBD1
abundance: NA
j_gene: TRBJ2-7
CDR3aa: CSVVIGQGTSYEQYF
CDR3nt: TGCAGCGTTGTAATTGGACAGGGAACCTCCTACGAGCAGTACTTC

v_gene: TRBV10-3
d_gene: TRBD2
abundance: NA
j_gene: TRBJ2-5
CDR3aa: CAISEPTSGGGLETQYF
CDR3nt: TGTGCCATCAGTGAACCAACTAGCGGAGGAGGGCTGGAGACCCAGTACTTC

v_gene: TRBV19
d_gene: NA
abundance: NA
j_gene: TRBJ2-5
CDR3aa: CASRRNEGAQYF
CDR3nt: TGTGCCAGTAGACGAAACGAGGGGGCCCAGTACTTC

v_gene: TRBV6-6
d_gene: TRBD1
abundance: NA
j_gene: TRBJ2-1
CDR3aa: CASSRRTGGNEQFF
CDR3nt: TGTGCCAGCAGTAGACGGACAGGTGGGAATGAGCAGTTCTTC

v_gene: TRBV10-3
d_gene: TRBD1
abundance: NA
j_gene: TRBJ2-7
CDR3aa: CAISSGTDSYEQYF
CDR3nt: TGTGCCATCAGCTCCGGGACAGACTCCTACGAGCAGTACTTC

v_gene: TRBV5-6
d_gene: TRBD2
abundance: NA
j_gene: TRBJ2-5
CDR3aa: CASSERGRETQYF
CDR3nt: TGTGCCAGCAGTGAGCGGGGGCGGGAGACCCAGTACTTC

v_gene: TRBV7-9
d_gene: NA
abundance: NA
j_gene: TRBJ1-6
CDR3aa: CASSPQTGSNSPLHF
CDR3nt: TGTGCCAGCAGCCCCCAGACAGGTTCTAATTCACCCCTCCACTTT

v_gene: TRBV11-2
d_gene: TRBD1
abundance: NA
j_gene: TRBJ1-1
CDR3aa: CASSPTIGQVIEAFF
CDR3nt: TGTGCCAGCAGCCCGACTATTGGACAGGTTATTGAAGCTTTCTTT

v_gene: TRBV3-1/TRBV3-2
d_gene: NA
abundance: NA
j_gene: TRBJ2-7
CDR3aa: CASSQPDAGNYEQYF
CDR3nt: TGTGCCAGCAGCCAACCGGACGCGGGGAACTACGAGCAGTACTTC

v_gene: TRBV4-1
d_gene: NA
abundance: few
j_gene: TRBJ2-1
CDR3aa: CADHRLGDEQFF
CDR3nt: TGCGCCGACCACCGCCTGGGCGATGAGCAGTTCTTC

v_gene: TRBV19
d_gene: NA
abundance: NA
j_gene: TRBJ2-1
CDR3aa: CASSIRGRNEQFF
CDR3nt: TGTGCCAGTAGTATCCGGGGGAGAAATGAGCAGTTCTTC

v_gene: TRBV12-3/TRBV12-4
d_gene: NA
abundance: NA
j_gene: TRBJ2-7
CDR3aa: CASSFIEPEQYF
CDR3nt: TGTGCCAGCAGTTTTATAGAACCCGAGCAGTACTTC

v_gene: TRBV7-2
d_gene: TRBD2
abundance: NA
j_gene: TRBJ2-7
CDR3aa: CASSRLAGPNYEQYF
CDR3nt: TGTGCCAGCAGCCGTTTAGCGGGACCCAACTACGAGCAGTACTTC

v_gene: TRBV30
d_gene: TRBD1
abundance: few
j_gene: TRBJ1-6
CDR3aa: CACRDRAYYNSPLHF
CDR3nt: TGTGCCTGCCGGGACAGGGCTTACTATAATTCACCCCTCCACTTT

v_gene: TRBV18
d_gene: TRBD1
abundance: NA
j_gene: TRBJ1-5
CDR3aa: CASSPGTGYNQPQHF
CDR3nt: TGTGCCAGCTCACCAGGGACAGGCTACAATCAGCCCCAGCATTTT

v_gene: TRBV21-1
d_gene: NA
abundance: NA
j_gene: TRBJ2-2
CDR3aa: CASSKGGKGANTGELFF
CDR3nt: TGTGCCAGCAGCAAAGGTGGAAAGGGGGCTAACACCGGGGAGCTGTTTTTT

v_gene: TRBV3-1/TRBV3-2
d_gene: NA
abundance: NA
j_gene: TRBJ1-2
CDR3aa: CASSQGLQGLFGTF
CDR3nt: TGTGCCAGCAGCCAAGGATTACAGGGTCTATTTGGCACCTTC

v_gene: TRBV5-4
d_gene: TRBD1
abundance: NA
j_gene: TRBJ1-4
CDR3aa: CASSLGQATNEKLFF
CDR3nt: TGTGCCAGCAGCTTAGGACAGGCAACTAATGAAAAACTGTTTTTT

v_gene: TRBV9
d_gene: NA
abundance: once
j_gene: TRBJ1-4
CDR3aa: CASSQFGVTNEKLFF
CDR3nt: TGTGCCAGCAGCCAATTCGGGGTAACTAATGAAAAACTGTTTTTT

v_gene: TRBV7-9
d_gene: NA
abundance: once
j_gene: TRBJ2-5
CDR3aa: CASNRLTQETQYF
CDR3nt: TGTGCCAGCAATCGACTTACACAAGAGACCCAGTACTTC

v_gene: TRBV4-1
d_gene: NA
abundance: NA
j_gene: TRBJ2-3
CDR3aa: CASSQERGDTQYF
CDR3nt: TGCGCCAGCAGCCAAGAAAGGGGGGATACGCAGTATTTT

v_gene: TRBV5-1
d_gene: NA
abundance: once
j_gene: TRBJ2-2
CDR3aa: CASSRDLNTGELFF
CDR3nt: TGCGCCAGCAGCCGGGACTTGAACACCGGGGAGCTGTTTTTT

v_gene: TRBV5-8
d_gene: TRBD1
abundance: NA
j_gene: TRBJ2-5
CDR3aa: CASSTWTGGETQYF
CDR3nt: TGTGCCAGCAGCACATGGACAGGGGGGGAGACCCAGTACTTC

v_gene: TRBV29-1
d_gene: TRBD2
abundance: NA
j_gene: TRBJ2-7
CDR3aa: CSVAGTKYEQYF
CDR3nt: TGCAGCGTTGCCGGGACTAAATACGAGCAGTACTTC

v_gene: TRBV7-6
d_gene: NA
abundance: once
j_gene: TRBJ2-1
CDR3aa: CASSRGNSYNEQFF
CDR3nt: TGTGCCAGCAGCCGAGGGAACTCCTACAATGAGCAGTTCTTC

v_gene: TRBV9
d_gene: TRBD1
abundance: NA
j_gene: TRBJ1-2
CDR3aa: CASSGWDREFGYTF
CDR3nt: TGTGCCAGCAGCGGATGGGACAGGGAGTTTGGCTACACCTTC

v_gene: TRBV29-1
d_gene: NA
abundance: NA
j_gene: TRBJ1-5
CDR3aa: CSVTAGGRNQPQHF
CDR3nt: TGCAGCGTAACCGCGGGGGGGCGGAATCAGCCCCAGCATTTT

v_gene: TRBV3-1/TRBV3-2
d_gene: TRBD2
abundance: NA
j_gene: TRBJ2-1
CDR3aa: CASSQALAGSYNEQFF
CDR3nt: TGTGCCAGCAGCCAAGCGCTAGCGGGAAGTTACAATGAGCAGTTCTTC

v_gene: TRBV5-4
d_gene: TRBD2
abundance: NA
j_gene: TRBJ2-7
CDR3aa: CASSLAKSGGSYEQYF
CDR3nt: TGTGCCAGCAGCTTGGCCAAATCGGGAGGAAGCTACGAGCAGTACTTC

v_gene: TRBV19
d_gene: TRBD2
abundance: NA
j_gene: TRBJ2-5
CDR3aa: CASNNPRASGRREETQYF
CDR3nt: TGTGCCAGCAATAACCCTAGAGCTAGCGGGAGAAGAGAGGAGACCCAGTACTTC

v_gene: TRBV27
d_gene: TRBD2
abundance: NA
j_gene: TRBJ2-1
CDR3aa: CASRGFLAGGAQFF
CDR3nt: TGTGCCAGCAGGGGATTTCTAGCGGGGGGGGCCCAGTTCTTC

v_gene: TRBV14
d_gene: NA
abundance: NA
j_gene: TRBJ1-6
CDR3aa: CASSQVQGSSPLHF
CDR3nt: TGTGCCAGCAGCCAAGTTCAGGGGAGTTCACCCCTCCACTTT

v_gene: TRBV6-5
d_gene: NA
abundance: few
j_gene: TRBJ1-4
CDR3aa: CASKIGREGEKLFF
CDR3nt: TGTGCCAGCAAGATCGGCAGGGAGGGAGAAAAACTGTTTTTT

v_gene: TRBV5-6
d_gene: TRBD2
abundance: NA
j_gene: TRBJ2-3
CDR3aa: CASSLPPGLAGGADTQYF
CDR3nt: TGTGCCAGCAGCCTGCCCCCCGGACTAGCGGGAGGGGCAGATACGCAGTATTTT

v_gene: TRBV2
d_gene: NA
abundance: many
j_gene: TRBJ1-1
CDR3aa: CASSGFSNTEAFF
CDR3nt: TGTGCCTCCAGCGGGTTTTCGAACACTGAAGCTTTCTTT

v_gene: TRBV6-2/TRBV6-3
d_gene: TRBD2
abundance: NA
j_gene: TRBJ2-1
CDR3aa: CASSYWVAGSSYNEQFF
CDR3nt: TGTGCCAGCAGTTACTGGGTAGCGGGCTCTTCCTACAATGAGCAGTTCTTC

v_gene: TRBV15
d_gene: NA
abundance: NA
j_gene: TRBJ2-1
CDR3aa: CATRVQGGPYNEQFF
CDR3nt: TGTGCCACCAGGGTACAGGGTGGCCCCTACAATGAGCAGTTCTTC

v_gene: TRBV13
d_gene: NA
abundance: few
j_gene: TRBJ2-1
CDR3aa: CASSRRDNEQFF
CDR3nt: TGTGCCAGCAGCCGCAGGGACAATGAGCAGTTCTTC

v_gene: TRBV7-8
d_gene: NA
abundance: NA
j_gene: TRBJ2-1
CDR3aa: CASSLGGIEQFF
CDR3nt: TGTGCCAGCAGCTTAGGCGGGATTGAGCAGTTCTTC

v_gene: TRBV29-1
d_gene: TRBD2
abundance: NA
j_gene: TRBJ2-5
CDR3aa: CSVGTSGGETQYF
CDR3nt: TGCAGCGTTGGGACTAGCGGTGGTGAGACCCAGTACTTC

v_gene: TRBV7-9
d_gene: TRBD1
abundance: NA
j_gene: TRBJ2-6
CDR3aa: CASSSLTGGASSGANVLTF
CDR3nt: TGTGCCAGCAGCTCATTAACAGGGGGCGCAAGCTCTGGGGCCAACGTCCTGACTTTC